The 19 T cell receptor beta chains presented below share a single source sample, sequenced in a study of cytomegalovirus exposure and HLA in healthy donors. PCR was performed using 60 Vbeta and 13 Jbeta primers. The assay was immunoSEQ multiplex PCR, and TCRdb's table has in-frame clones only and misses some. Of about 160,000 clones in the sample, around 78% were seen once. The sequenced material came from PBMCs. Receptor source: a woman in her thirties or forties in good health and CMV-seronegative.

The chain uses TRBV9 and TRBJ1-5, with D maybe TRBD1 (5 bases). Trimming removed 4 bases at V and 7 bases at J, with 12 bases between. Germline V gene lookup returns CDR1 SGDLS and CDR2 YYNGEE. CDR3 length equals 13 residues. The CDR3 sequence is CASSQTEEQPQHF. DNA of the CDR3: TGTGCCAGCAGCCAGACAGAGGAGCAGCCCCAGCATTTT. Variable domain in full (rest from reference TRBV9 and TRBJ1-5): DSGVTQTPKHLITATGQRVTLRCSPRSGDLSVYWYQQSLDQGLQFLIQYYNGEERAKGNILERFSAQQFPDLHSELNLSSLELGDSALYFCASSQTEEQPQHFGDGTRLSIL.

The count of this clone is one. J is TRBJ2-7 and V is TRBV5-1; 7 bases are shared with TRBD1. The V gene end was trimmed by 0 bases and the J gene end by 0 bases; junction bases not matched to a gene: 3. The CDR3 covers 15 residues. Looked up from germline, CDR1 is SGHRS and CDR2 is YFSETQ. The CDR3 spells CASSLEGTVSYEQYF. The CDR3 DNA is TGCGCCAGCAGCTTGGAAGGGACAGTCTCCTACGAGCAGTACTTC. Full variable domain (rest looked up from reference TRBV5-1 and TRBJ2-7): KAGVTQTPRYLIKTRGQQVTLSCSPISGHRSVSWYQQTPGQGLQFLFEYFSETQRNKGNFPGRFSGRQFSNSRSEMNVSTLELGDSALYLCASSLEGTVSYEQYFGPGTRLTVT.

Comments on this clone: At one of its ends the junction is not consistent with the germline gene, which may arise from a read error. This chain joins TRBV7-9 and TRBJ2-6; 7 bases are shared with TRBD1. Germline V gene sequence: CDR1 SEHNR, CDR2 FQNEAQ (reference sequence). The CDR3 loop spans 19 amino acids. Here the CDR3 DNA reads TGTTCCAGCAGCACCCGGGACAGTCCCTCTTTTTCTGGGGCCAACGTCCTGACTTTC. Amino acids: CSSSTRDSPSFSGANVLTF. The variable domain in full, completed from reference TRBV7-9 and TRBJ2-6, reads DTGVSQNPRHKITKRGQNVTFRCDPISEHNRLYWYRQTLGQGPEFLTYFQNEAQLEKSRLLSDRFSAERPKGSFSTLEIQRTEQGDSAMYLCSSSTRDSPSFSGANVLTFGAGSRLTVL.

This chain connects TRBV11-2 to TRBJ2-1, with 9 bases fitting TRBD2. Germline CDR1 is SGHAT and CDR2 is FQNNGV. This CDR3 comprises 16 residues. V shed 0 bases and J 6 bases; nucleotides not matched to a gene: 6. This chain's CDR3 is CASSLEPAGGVNEQFF. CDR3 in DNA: TGTGCCAGCAGCTTAGAACCAGCGGGGGGCGTCAATGAGCAGTTCTTC.

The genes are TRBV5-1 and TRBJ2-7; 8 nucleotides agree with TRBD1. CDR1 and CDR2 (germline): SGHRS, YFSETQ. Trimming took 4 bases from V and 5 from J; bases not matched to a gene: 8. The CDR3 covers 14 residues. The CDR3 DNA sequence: TGCGCCAGCAGCCCGGACAGGGATAGAAACGAGCAGTACTTC. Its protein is CASSPDRDRNEQYF.

The CDR3 loop reads CASSQALAGYNEQFF. The CDR3 DNA reads as TGTGCCAGCAGCCAAGCCCTAGCGGGGTACAATGAGCAGTTCTTC. This rearrangement joins TRBV4-2 to TRBJ2-1; 9 nucleotides agree with TRBD2. Germline V gene data show CDR1 as LGHNA and CDR2 as YNFKEQ. The CDR3 length is 15 residues. V lost 1 base to trimming and J lost 4 bases; unmatched junction nucleotides: 2.

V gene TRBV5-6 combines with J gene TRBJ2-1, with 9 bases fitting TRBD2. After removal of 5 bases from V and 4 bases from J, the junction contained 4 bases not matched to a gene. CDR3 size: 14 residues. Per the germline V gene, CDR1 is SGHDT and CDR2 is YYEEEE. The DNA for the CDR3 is TGTGCCAGCAGATCTAGCGGGACTTACAATGAGCAGTTCTTC. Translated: CASRSSGTYNEQFF.

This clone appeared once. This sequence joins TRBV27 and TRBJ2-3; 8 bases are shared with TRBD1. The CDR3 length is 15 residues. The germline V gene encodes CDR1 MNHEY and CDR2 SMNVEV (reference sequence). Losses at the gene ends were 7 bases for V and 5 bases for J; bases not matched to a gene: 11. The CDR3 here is CASTSPGTGVDTQYF. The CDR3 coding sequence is TGTGCCAGCACCTCCCCCGGGACAGGTGTAGATACGCAGTATTTT.

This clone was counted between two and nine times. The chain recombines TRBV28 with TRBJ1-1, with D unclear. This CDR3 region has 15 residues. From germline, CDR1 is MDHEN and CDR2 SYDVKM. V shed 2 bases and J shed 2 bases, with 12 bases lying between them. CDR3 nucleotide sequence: TGTGCCAGCAGTTTAAGGTACAGACGAAACACTGAAGCTTTCTTT. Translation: CASSLRYRRNTEAFF.

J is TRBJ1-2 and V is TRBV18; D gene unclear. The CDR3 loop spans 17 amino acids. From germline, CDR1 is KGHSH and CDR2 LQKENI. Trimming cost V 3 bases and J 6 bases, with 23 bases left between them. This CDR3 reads CASSPSRPGSVGNGYTF. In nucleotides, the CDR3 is TGTGCCAGCTCACCCTCCAGGCCGGGGTCGGTAGGGAATGGCTACACCTTC.

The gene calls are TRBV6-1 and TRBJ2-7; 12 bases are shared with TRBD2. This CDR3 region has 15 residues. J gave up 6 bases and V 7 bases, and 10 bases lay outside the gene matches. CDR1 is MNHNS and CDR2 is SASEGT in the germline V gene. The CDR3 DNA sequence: TGTGCCAGCACGCGCGGGCTAGCGGGGGGGCTCGAGCAGTACTTC. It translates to CASTRGLAGGLEQYF.

Here the CDR3 DNA reads TGTGCCAGCAGCTTCGGGAGACAGAAAGAAGCTTTCTTT. This translates into CASSFGRQKEAFF. The genes are TRBV11-1 and TRBJ1-1, with D perhaps TRBD1 (5 bases). V shed 3 bases and J shed 8 bases, with 13 bases lying between them. This CDR3 has 13 residues. Germline values: CDR1 SGHAT, CDR2 FQDESV (reference sequence).

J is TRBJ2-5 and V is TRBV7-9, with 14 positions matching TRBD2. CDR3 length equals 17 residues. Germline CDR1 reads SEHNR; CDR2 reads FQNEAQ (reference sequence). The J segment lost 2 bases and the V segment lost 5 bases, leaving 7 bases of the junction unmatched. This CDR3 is CASSPRGTSGGQETQYF. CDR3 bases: TGTGCCAGCAGCCCAAGAGGGACTAGCGGGGGACAAGAGACCCAGTACTTC.

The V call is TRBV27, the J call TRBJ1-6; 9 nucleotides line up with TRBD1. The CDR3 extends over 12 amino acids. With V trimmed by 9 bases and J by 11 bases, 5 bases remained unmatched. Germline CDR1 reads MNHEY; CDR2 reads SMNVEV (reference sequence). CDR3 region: CASGQGLTPLHF. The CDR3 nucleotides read TGTGCCAGTGGACAGGGGCTGACACCCCTCCACTTT.

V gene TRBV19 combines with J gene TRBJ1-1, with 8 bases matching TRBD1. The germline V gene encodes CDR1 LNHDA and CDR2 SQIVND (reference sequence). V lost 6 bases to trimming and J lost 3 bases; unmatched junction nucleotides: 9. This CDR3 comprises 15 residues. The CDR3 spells CASRPTGGRDTEAFF. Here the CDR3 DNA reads TGTGCCAGTAGGCCTACAGGGGGTCGGGACACTGAAGCTTTCTTT. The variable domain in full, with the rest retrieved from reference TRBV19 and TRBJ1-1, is DGGITQSPKYLFRKEGQNVTLSCEQNLNHDAMYWYRQDPGQGLRLIYYSQIVNDFQKGDIAEGYSVSREKKESFPLTVTSAQKNPTAFYLCASRPTGGRDTEAFFGQGTRLTVV.

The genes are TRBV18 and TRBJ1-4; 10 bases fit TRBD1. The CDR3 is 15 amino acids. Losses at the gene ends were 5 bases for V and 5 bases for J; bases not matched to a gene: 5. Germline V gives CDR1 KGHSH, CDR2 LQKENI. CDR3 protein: CASSSGQGPNEKLFF. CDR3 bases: TGTGCCAGCTCATCGGGACAGGGGCCAAATGAAAAACTGTTTTTT.

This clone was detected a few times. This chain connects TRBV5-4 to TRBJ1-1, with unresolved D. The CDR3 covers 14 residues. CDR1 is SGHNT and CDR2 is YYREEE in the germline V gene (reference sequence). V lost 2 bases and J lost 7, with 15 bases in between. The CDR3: CASSFIGELGEAFF. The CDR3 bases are TGTGCCAGCAGCTTCATTGGGGAGTTGGGTGAAGCTTTCTTT.

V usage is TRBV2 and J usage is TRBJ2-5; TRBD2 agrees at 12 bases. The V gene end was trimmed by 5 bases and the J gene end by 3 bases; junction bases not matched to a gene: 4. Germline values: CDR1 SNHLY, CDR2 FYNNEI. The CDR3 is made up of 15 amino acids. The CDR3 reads CASSLRLAGEETQYF. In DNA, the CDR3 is TGTGCCAGCAGTTTACGACTAGCGGGGGAAGAGACCCAGTACTTC. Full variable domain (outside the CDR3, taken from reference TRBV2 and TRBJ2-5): EPEVTQTPSHQVTQMGQEVILRCVPISNHLYFYWYRQILGQKVEFLVSFYNNEISEKSEIFDDQFSVERPDGSNFTLKIRSTKLEDSAMYFCASSLRLAGEETQYFGPGTRLLVL.

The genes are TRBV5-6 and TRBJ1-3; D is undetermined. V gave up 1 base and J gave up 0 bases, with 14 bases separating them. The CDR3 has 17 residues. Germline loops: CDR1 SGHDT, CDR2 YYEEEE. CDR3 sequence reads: CASSLIGVHGSGNTIYF. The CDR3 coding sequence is TGTGCCAGCAGCTTGATCGGGGTTCACGGCTCTGGAAACACCATATATTTT.